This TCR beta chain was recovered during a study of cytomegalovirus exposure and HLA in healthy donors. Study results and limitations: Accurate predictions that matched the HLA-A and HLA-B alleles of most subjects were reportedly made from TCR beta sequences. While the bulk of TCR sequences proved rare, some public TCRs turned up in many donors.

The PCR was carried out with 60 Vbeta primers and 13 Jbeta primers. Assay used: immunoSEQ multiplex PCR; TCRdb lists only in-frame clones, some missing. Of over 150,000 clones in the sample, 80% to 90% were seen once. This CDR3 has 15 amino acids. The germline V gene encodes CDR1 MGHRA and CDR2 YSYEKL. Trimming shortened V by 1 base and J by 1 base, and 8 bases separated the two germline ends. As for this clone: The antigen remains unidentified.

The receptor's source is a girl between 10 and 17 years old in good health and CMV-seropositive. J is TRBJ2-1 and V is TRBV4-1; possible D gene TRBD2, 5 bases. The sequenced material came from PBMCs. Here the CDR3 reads CASSQAGNSYNEQFF. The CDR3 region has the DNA TGCGCCAGCAGCCAAGCCGGGAATTCCTACAATGAGCAGTTCTTC.